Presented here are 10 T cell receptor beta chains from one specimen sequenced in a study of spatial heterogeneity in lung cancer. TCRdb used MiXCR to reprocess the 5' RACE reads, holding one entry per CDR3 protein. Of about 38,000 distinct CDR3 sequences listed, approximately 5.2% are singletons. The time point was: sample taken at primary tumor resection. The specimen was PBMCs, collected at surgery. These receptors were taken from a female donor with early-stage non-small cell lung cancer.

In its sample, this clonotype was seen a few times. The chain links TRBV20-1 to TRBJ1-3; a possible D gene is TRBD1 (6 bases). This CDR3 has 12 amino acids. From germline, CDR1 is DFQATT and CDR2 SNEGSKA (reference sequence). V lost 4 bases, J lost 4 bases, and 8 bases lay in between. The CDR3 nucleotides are TGCAGTGCTACAGGGGTAGGAAACACCATATATTTT. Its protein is CSATGVGNTIYF.

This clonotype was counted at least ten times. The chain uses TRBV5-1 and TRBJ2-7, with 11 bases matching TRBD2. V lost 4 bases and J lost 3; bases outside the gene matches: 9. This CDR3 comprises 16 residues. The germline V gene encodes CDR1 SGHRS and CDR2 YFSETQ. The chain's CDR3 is CASSLTSGAGHYEQYF. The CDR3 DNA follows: TGCGCCAGCAGCCTGACTAGCGGGGCAGGGCACTACGAGCAGTACTTC.

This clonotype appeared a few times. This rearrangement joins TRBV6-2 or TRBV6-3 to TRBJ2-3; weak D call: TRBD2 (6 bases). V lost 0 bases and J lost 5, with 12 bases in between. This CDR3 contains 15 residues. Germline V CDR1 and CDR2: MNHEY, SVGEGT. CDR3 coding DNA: TGTGCCAGCAGTTACTCGCGGGATTCAGTAGATACGCAGTATTTT. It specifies CASSYSRDSVDTQYF.

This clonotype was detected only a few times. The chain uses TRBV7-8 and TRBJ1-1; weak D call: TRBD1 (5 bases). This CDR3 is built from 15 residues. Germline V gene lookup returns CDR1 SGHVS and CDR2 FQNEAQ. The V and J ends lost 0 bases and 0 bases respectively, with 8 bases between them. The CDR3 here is CASSLAQGLNTEAFF. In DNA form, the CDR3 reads TGTGCCAGCAGCTTAGCCCAGGGCCTGAACACTGAAGCTTTCTTT.

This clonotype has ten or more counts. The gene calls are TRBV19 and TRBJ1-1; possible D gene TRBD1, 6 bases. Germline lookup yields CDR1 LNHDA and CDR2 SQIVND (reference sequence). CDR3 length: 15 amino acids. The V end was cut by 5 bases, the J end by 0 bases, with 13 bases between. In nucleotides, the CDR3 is TGTGCCAGTAGTCGTCGGACAGAATTGAACACTGAAGCTTTCTTT. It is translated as CASSRRTELNTEAFF.

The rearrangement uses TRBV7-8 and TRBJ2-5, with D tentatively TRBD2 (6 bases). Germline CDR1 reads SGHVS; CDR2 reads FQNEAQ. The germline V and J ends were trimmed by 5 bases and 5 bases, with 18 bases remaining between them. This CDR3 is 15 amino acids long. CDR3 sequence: CASSPRGGAGETQYF. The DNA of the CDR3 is TGTGCCAGCAGCCCCCGCGGAGGGGCCGGGGAGACCCAGTACTTC.

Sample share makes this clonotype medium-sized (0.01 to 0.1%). The CDR3 spells CASSAVGVGNSPLHF. CDR3 nucleotides: TGTGCCAGCAGTGCAGTTGGTGTAGGAAATTCACCCCTCCACTTT. V gene TRBV9 combines with J gene TRBJ1-6; no clear D gene. The ends were cut back, 5 bases at V and 7 bases at J, with 16 bases in the middle. The V gene's germline CDR1 is SGDLS and CDR2 YYNGEE. The CDR3 is made up of 15 amino acids. Combining the CDR3 with reference TRBV9 and TRBJ1-6 gives the whole variable domain DSGVTQTPKHLITATGQRVTLRCSPRSGDLSVYWYQQSLDQGLQFLIQYYNGEERAKGNILERFSAQQFPDLHSELNLSSLELGDSALYFCASSAVGVGNSPLHFGNGTRLTVT.

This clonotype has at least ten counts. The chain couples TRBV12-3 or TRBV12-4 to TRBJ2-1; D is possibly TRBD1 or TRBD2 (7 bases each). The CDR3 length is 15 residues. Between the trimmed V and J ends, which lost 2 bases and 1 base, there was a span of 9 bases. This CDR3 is CASSLQGGSYNEQFF. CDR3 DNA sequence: TGTGCCAGCAGTTTACAGGGGGGGTCCTACAATGAGCAGTTCTTC.

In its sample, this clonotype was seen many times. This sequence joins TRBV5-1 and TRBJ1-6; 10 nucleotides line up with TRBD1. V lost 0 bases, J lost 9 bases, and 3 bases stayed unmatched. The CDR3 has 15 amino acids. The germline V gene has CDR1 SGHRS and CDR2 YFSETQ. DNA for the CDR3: TGCGCCAGCAGCTTGGCCGGGACAGGGGTTTCACCCCTCCACTTT. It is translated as CASSLAGTGVSPLHF. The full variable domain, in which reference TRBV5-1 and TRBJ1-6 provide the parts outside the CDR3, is KAGVTQTPRYLIKTRGQQVTLSCSPISGHRSVSWYQQTPGQGLQFLFEYFSETQRNKGNFPGRFSGRQFSNSRSEMNVSTLELGDSALYLCASSLAGTGVSPLHFGNGTRLTVT.

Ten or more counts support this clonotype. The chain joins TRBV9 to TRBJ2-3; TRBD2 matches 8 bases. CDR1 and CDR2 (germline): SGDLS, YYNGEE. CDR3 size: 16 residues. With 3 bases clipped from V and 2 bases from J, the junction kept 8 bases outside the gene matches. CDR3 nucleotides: TGTGCCAGCAGCGCCCTCGGAGCGGGGGACACAGATACGCAGTATTTT. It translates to CASSALGAGDTDTQYF.